The 14 T cell receptor beta chains below all came from one sample that was sequenced in a study of metastatic and nonmetastatic thyroid tumors. Each patient went into thyroid surgery without having received any treatment. TCRdb re-called clones from the PCR reads using MiXCR. The data contain some 13,000 clones, 25% to 35% of them seen just once; the ten biggest clones take up about 12%. The material sequenced was tumor tissue. The receptors were gathered from a female donor with papillary thyroid cancer or a benign thyroid nodule (not recorded which). Some clones in this sample may be carry-over from other donors' samples.

The genes are TRBV27 and TRBJ1-2; the D gene is possibly TRBD1 (6 bases). Germline V gene data show CDR1 as MNHEY and CDR2 as SMNVEV (reference sequence). This CDR3 comprises 16 residues. Trimming left V 6 bases short and J 8 bases short, with 25 bases between. The CDR3 coding sequence is TGTGCCAGCAGACCAACGGACAGCGGATCTTCGGGGGGCTACACCTTC. Translated, it gives CASRPTDSGSSGGYTF.

This clone has ten or more counts. The V and J genes are TRBV9 and TRBJ2-7, with D perhaps matching TRBD1 (6 bases). The CDR3 is 13 residues long. The V gene lost 1 base and the J gene lost 6 bases, with 11 bases spanning the gap. Germline CDR1 and CDR2: SGDLS and YYNGEE. CDR3 nucleotides: TGTGCCAGCAGCGTAACAGGGCAGGGCGAGCAGTACTTC. Encoded protein: CASSVTGQGEQYF.

A remark on this clone: The junction departs from germline at one end; a sequencing error may be responsible. The chain links TRBV7-9 to TRBJ2-2; D is possibly TRBD2 (5 bases). The V gene's germline CDR1 is SEHNR and CDR2 FQNEAQ (reference sequence). This CDR3 spans 15 amino acids. The CDR3 loop is CASSLGYANTGELFF. For the CDR3, the DNA is TGTGCCAGCAGCTTAGGCTACGCTAACACCGGGGAGCTGTTCTTT.

V and J are TRBV7-9 and TRBJ2-7; 7 nucleotides match TRBD2. After removal of 5 bases from V and 6 bases from J, the junction contained 13 bases not matched to a gene. Germline CDR1 is SEHNR and CDR2 is FQNEAQ (reference sequence). CDR3 length equals 15 residues. Written as DNA, the CDR3 is TGTGCCAGCAGCCGCACACTGGGGACTATGGGCGAGCAGTACTTC. It translates to CASSRTLGTMGEQYF. Together with reference TRBV7-9 and TRBJ2-7, the CDR3 gives the full variable domain: DTGVSQNPRHKITKRGQNVTFRCDPISEHNRLYWYRQTLGQGPEFLTYFQNEAQLEKSRLLSDRFSAERPKGSFSTLEIQRTEQGDSAMYLCASSRTLGTMGEQYFGPGTRLTVT.

By its share, this clone is medium-sized. The chain couples TRBV20-1 to TRBJ2-1, with a weak D call TRBD2 (6 bases). CDR1 and CDR2 from the germline V gene are DFQATT and SNEGSKA (reference sequence). The CDR3 totals 14 residues. V lost 5 bases to trimming and J lost 7 bases, with 18 bases between them. The CDR3 nucleotides read TGCAGTGCTCTTTCGACTAGTCACCTAAATGAGCAGTTCTTC. Translated: CSALSTSHLNEQFF.

The chain recombines TRBV5-8 with TRBJ1-2; D unresolved. The CDR3 extends over 13 amino acids. Germline lookup yields CDR1 SGHTS and CDR2 YDEGEE. Trimming left V 5 bases short and J 4 bases short, with 12 bases between. CDR3 DNA: TGTGCCAGCAGAAGGACGTTAGTCTATGGCTACACCTTC. The encoded protein is CASRRTLVYGYTF.

Concerning this clone: This may stem from a read error, because a much larger clone lies one nucleotide away. The gene calls are TRBV6-2 or TRBV6-3 and TRBJ1-4; D call uncertain. Trimming removed 7 bases from V and 4 bases from J, with 13 bases in between. The CDR3 sequence is 14 residues long. From germline, CDR1 is MNHEY and CDR2 SVGEGT. This CDR3 is CASTASANNEKLFF. The DNA of the CDR3 is TGTGCCAGCACAGCCTCCGCAAATAATGAAAAACTGTTTTTT.

Only a few counts were recorded for this clone. The chain combines TRBV6-1 with TRBJ2-6; unclear D gene. Germline V lookup: CDR1 MNHNS, CDR2 SASEGT. V lost 4 bases and J 1 base, leaving 8 bases between the germline ends. CDR3 length: 15 amino acids. The CDR3 protein is CASSVTESGANVLTF. The CDR3 bases are TGTGCCAGCAGTGTTACAGAGTCTGGGGCCAACGTCCTGACTTTC.

This sequence joins TRBV19 and TRBJ2-3, with D tentatively TRBD1 (6 bases). The length of the CDR3 is 15 residues. V shed 10 bases and J shed 0 bases, with 17 bases lying between them. From germline, CDR1 is LNHDA and CDR2 SQIVND (reference sequence). The CDR3 sequence: CATRRQGKSTDTQYF. The DNA of the CDR3 is TGTGCCACGAGGAGGCAGGGGAAAAGCACAGATACGCAGTATTTT.

This clone was picked up many times. The J gene is TRBJ2-5, the V gene TRBV6-2 or TRBV6-3; 10 nucleotides line up with TRBD2. This CDR3 has 14 amino acids. Germline lookup yields CDR1 MNHEY and CDR2 SVGEGT. The ends lost 6 bases at V and 7 bases at J; junction bases unmatched: 8. In DNA, the CDR3 is TGTGCCAGCAGGGGTAGCGGGAGGATCGGGACCCAGTACTTC. It is translated as CASRGSGRIGTQYF.

Comment on this clone: A much bigger clone sits one base away, suggesting this may be a read error. The conserved phenylalanine or tryptophan normally closing the CDR3 is absent here, so this likely arose from a read error. The chain is built from TRBV6-1 and TRBJ1-1; D gene ambiguous. Germline assignment: CDR1 MNHNS and CDR2 SASEGT. This CDR3 region has 13 residues. Trimming stripped 6 bases from V and 4 bases from J, with 12 bases between. The CDR3 is CASRDSLGTEAFS. The CDR3 coding sequence is TGTGCCAGCAGGGATAGCTTAGGCACTGAAGCTTTCTCT.

The chain couples TRBV5-1 to TRBJ2-7, with 9 bases lining up with TRBD1. The CDR3 has 14 amino acids. Trimming removed 4 bases from V and 5 bases from J; junction bases left unmatched: 7. From germline, CDR1 is SGHRS and CDR2 YFSETQ. The CDR3 region is CASSPQGAQNEQYF. The CDR3 nucleotides are TGCGCCAGCAGCCCACAGGGGGCTCAGAACGAGCAGTACTTC.

This clone was counted only a few times. This chain uses TRBV6-5 with TRBJ1-2; D unresolved. There are 12 residues in the CDR3. Germline loops: CDR1 MNHEY, CDR2 SVGAGI. V lost 2 bases and J 6 bases, leaving 7 bases between the germline ends. CDR3 amino acids: CASSYRADGYTF. DNA of the CDR3: TGTGCCAGCAGTTACCGGGCAGATGGCTACACCTTC.

Note on this clone: One junction end disagrees with the germline gene, perhaps due to a read error. The same CDR3 is also encoded by other DNA sequences in this sample. J is TRBJ1-6 and V is TRBV6-1; the D gene is possibly TRBD1 (5 bases). The CDR3 consists of 17 residues. Germline assignment: CDR1 MNHNS and CDR2 SASEGT. CDR3 nucleotide sequence: TGTGCCAGCAGCGCTGGGGCGGCGAGCTCATATAATTCACCCCTACACTTT. Protein sequence: CASSAGAASSYNSPLHF.